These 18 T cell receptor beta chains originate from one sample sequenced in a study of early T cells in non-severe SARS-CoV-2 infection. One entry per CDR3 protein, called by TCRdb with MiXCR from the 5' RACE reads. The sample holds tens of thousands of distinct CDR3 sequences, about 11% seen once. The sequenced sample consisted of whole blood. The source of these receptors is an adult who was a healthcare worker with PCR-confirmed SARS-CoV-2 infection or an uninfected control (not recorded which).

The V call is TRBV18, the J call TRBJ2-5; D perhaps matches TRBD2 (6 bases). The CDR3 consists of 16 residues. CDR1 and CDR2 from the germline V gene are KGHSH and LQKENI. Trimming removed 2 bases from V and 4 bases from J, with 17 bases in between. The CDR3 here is CASSPGGTSRVETQYF. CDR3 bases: TGTGCCAGCTCACCAGGGGGGACTTCCCGGGTAGAGACCCAGTACTTC. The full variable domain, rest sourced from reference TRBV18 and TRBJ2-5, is NAGVMQNPRHLVRRRGQEARLRCSPMKGHSHVYWYRQLPEEGLKFMVYLQKENIIDESGMPKERFSAEFPKEGPSILRIQQVVRGDSAAYFCASSPGGTSRVETQYFGPGTRLLVL.

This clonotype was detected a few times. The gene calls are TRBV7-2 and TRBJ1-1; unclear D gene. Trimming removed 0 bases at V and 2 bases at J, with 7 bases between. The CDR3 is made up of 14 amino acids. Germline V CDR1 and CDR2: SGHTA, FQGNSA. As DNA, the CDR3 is TGTGCCAGCAGCTTAGCGGGGTCCAACACTGAAGCTTTCTTT. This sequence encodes CASSLAGSNTEAFF.

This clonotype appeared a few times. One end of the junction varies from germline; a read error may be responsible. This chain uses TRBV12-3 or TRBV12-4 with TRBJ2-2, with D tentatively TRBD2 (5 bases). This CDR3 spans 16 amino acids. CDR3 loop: CDSSWGSGPNTGELFF. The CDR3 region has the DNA TGTGACAGCAGTTGGGGAAGCGGACCGAACACCGGGGAGCTGTTTTTT.

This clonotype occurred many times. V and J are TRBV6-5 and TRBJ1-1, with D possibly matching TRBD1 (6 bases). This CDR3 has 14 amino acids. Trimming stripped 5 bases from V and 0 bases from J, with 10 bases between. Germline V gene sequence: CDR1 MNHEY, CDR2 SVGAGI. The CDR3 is CASSQGGVNTEAFF. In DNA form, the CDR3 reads TGTGCCAGCAGTCAAGGGGGGGTGAACACTGAAGCTTTCTTT.

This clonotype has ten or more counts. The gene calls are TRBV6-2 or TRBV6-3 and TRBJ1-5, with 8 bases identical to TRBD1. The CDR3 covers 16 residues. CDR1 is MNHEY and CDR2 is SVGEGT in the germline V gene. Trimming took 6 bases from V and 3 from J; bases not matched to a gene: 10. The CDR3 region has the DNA TGTGCCAGCAGACGAGGACAGGGCGCCTTCAATCAGCCCCAGCATTTT. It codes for CASRRGQGAFNQPQHF.

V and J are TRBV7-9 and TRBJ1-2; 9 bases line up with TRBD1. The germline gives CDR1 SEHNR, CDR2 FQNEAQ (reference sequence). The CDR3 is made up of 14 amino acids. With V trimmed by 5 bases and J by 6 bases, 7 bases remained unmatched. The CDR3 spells CASSLRTGEDGYTF. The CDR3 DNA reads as TGTGCCAGCAGCCTCCGGACAGGGGAGGATGGCTACACCTTC.

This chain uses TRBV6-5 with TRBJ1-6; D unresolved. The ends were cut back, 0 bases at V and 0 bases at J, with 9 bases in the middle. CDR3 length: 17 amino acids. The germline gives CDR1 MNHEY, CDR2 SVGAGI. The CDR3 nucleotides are TGTGCCAGCAGTTACTCGGCGGGGAGCTCCTATAATTCACCCCTCCACTTT. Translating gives CASSYSAGSSYNSPLHF.

DNA for the CDR3: TGTGCTACTACGAAGGATCTAGCGGGACACGGTACCGGGGAGCTGTTTTTT. Its translation is CATTKDLAGHGTGELFF. The rearrangement joins TRBV19 to TRBJ2-2; TRBD2 aligns across 9 bases. In germline, CDR1 is LNHDA, CDR2 SQIVND (reference sequence). The length of the CDR3 is 17 residues. Full variable domain (outside the CDR3, taken from reference TRBV19 and TRBJ2-2): DGGITQSPKYLFRKEGQNVTLSCEQNLNHDAMYWYRQDPGQGLRLIYYSQIVNDFQKGDIAEGYSVSREKKESFPLTVTSAQKNPTAFYLCATTKDLAGHGTGELFFGEGSRLTVL.

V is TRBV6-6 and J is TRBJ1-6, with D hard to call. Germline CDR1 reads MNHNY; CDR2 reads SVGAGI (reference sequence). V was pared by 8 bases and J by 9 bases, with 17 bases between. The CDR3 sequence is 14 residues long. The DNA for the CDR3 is TGTGCCAGCTGGACTGGGAGCGTGGGTTCACCCCTCCACTTT. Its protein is CASWTGSVGSPLHF.

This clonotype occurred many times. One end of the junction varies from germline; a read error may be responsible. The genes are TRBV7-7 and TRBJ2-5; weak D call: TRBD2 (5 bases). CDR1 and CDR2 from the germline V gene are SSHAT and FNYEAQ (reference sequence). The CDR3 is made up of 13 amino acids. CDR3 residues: CASSLGRGETQYF. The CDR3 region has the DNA TGTGCTAGCAGCTTAGGGAGAGGAGAGACCCAGTACTTC. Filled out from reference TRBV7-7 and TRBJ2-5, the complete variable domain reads GAGVSQSPRYKVTKRGQDVTLRCDPISSHATLYWYQQALGQGPEFLTYFNYEAQPDKSGLPSDRFSAERPEGSISTLTIQRTEQRDSAMYRCASSLGRGETQYFGPGTRLLVL.

The chain's CDR3 is CATRRQLFNYGYTF. CDR3 bases: TGTGCCACCAGACGACAGCTATTCAACTATGGCTACACCTTC. The V call is TRBV24-1, the J call TRBJ1-2; possibly TRBD1 for D (5 bases). There are 14 residues in the CDR3. V was shortened by 7 bases and J by 2 bases, with 13 bases between the two germline ends. Germline CDR1 and CDR2: KGHDR and SFDVKD.

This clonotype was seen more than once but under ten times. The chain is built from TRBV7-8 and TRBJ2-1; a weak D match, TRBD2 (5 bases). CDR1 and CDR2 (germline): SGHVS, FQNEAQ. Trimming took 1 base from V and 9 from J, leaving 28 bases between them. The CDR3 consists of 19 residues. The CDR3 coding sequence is TGTGCCAGCAGCTTAGGGGCCGGAAGGCTCAAATCCGGGGAGCCTGAGCAGTTCTTC. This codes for CASSLGAGRLKSGEPEQFF.

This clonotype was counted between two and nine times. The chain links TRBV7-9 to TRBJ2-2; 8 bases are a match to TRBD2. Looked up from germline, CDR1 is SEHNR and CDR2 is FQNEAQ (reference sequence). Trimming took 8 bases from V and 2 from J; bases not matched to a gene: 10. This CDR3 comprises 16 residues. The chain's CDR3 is CASPLAGGSNTGELFF. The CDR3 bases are TGTGCCAGCCCCTTGGCGGGGGGAAGTAACACCGGGGAGCTGTTTTTT.

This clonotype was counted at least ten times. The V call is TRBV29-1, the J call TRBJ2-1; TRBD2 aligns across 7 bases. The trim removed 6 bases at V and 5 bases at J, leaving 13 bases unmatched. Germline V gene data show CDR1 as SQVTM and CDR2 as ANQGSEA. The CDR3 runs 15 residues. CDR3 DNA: TGCAGCGTCAACTCGGGAGCGGGGATAAACAATGAGCAGTTCTTC. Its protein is CSVNSGAGINNEQFF.

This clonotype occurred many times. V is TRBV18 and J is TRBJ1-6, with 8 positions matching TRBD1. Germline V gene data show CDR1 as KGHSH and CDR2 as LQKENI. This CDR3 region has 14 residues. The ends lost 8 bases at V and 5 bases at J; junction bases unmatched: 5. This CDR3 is CASRRQGNNSPLHF. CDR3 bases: TGTGCCAGCCGACGACAGGGGAATAATTCACCCCTCCACTTT.

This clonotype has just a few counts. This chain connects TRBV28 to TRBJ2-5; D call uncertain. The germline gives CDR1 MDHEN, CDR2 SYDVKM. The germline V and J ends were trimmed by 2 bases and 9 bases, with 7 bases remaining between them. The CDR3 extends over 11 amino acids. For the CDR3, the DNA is TGTGCCAGCAGTTTAAGTTTGGCCCAGTACTTC. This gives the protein CASSLSLAQYF.

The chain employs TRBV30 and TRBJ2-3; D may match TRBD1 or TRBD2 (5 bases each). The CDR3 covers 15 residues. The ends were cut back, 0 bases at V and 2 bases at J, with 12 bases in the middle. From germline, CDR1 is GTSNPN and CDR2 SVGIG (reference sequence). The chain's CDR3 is CAWSVGASSTDTQYF. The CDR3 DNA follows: TGTGCCTGGAGTGTCGGGGCGTCCTCCACAGATACGCAGTATTTT.

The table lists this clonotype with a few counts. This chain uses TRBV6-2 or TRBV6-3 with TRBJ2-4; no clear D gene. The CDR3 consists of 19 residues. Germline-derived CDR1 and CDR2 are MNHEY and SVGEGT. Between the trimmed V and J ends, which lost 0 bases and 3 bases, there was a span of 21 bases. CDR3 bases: TGTGCCAGCAGTTACTCGAAGTGGACGGATAGGGTAGGCAAAAACATTCAGTACTTC. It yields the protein CASSYSKWTDRVGKNIQYF.